Listed below are T cell receptor beta chains from one sample, sequenced in a study of response to subunit inactivated influenza vaccine. TCRdb independently ran MiXCR on the RT-PCR reads; one entry per CDR3 protein. The table records fewer than 600,000 distinct CDR3 sequences, approximately 7.7% of them present only once. The source material was PBMCs from blood, sampled approximately 25 months after vaccination. These receptors came from a man between 50 and 69 years old who received an inactivated influenza vaccine. The CDR3 runs from the conserved cysteine through the conserved F or W. D genes are given only for firm matches. Size is stated for part of the rows, as once, few or many counts, or as a class when the clone is expanded.

J gene,D gene,V gene,clone size,CDR3 DNA,CDR3 protein
TRBJ2-3,.,TRBV6-2/TRBV6-3,few,TGTGCCAGCAGTTCGCTGAGGGTGCAATCCACAGATACGCAGTATTTT,CASSSLRVQSTDTQYF
TRBJ2-7,.,TRBV5-6,many,TGTGCCAGCAGCTTGTTTCCGGACAACTACGAGCAGTACTTC,CASSLFPDNYEQYF
TRBJ2-1,TRBD2,TRBV4-2,.,TGTGCCAGCAGCCAGGGAGGGGACCCCTACAATGAGCAGTTCTTC,CASSQGGDPYNEQFF
TRBJ1-5,TRBD1,TRBV20-1,.,TGCAGTGCTGGACAGGAACCTAATCAGCCCCAGCATTTT,CSAGQEPNQPQHF
TRBJ1-4,TRBD1,TRBV28,many,TGTGCCATCCAACCAGGGGGAAGGGCAACTAATGAAAAACTGTTTTTT,CAIQPGGRATNEKLFF
TRBJ2-7,TRBD1,TRBV12-3/TRBV12-4,few,TGTGCCAGCAGTCCCAGACAGGGGACGGTTTCCGAGCAGTACTTC,CASSPRQGTVSEQYF
TRBJ2-2,.,TRBV28,few,TGTGCCAGCAGTTCCCCGGGAGCAGGCGGGGAGCTGTTTTTT,CASSSPGAGGELFF
TRBJ2-2,.,TRBV7-8,few,TGTGCCAGCAGACCTCTCCAGGGGTGGGCAAAGAGCGGGGAGCTGTTTTTT,CASRPLQGWAKSGELFF
TRBJ2-3,.,TRBV4-2,many,TGTGCCAGCAGCCAAGATCTCCGGGGTGTGCAGTATTTT,CASSQDLRGVQYF
TRBJ2-4,TRBD1,TRBV28,few,TGTGCCAGCAGTTTGGTGGGACAGGGTCGAGCCAAAAACATTCAGTACTTC,CASSLVGQGRAKNIQYF
TRBJ2-7,.,TRBV6-5,few,TGTGCCAGCAGGTACAAGGGTCGCGAGCAGTACTTC,CASRYKGREQYF
TRBJ2-7,.,TRBV27,.,TGTGCCAGCAGTGGGTCGCTGGGGCCTTACGAGCAGTACTTC,CASSGSLGPYEQYF
TRBJ2-6,.,TRBV6-1,few,TGTGCCAGCAGTAGGGGGACATACTCATCATCTGGGGCCAACGTCCTGACTTTC,CASSRGTYSSSGANVLTF
TRBJ1-1,TRBD1,TRBV5-1,.,TGCGCCAGCAGCTTCTCCGGGACAGACACTGAAGCTTTCTTT,CASSFSGTDTEAFF
TRBJ1-2,.,TRBV5-1,few,TGCGCCAGCAGCTTGGAGGCTGGTTACAGAAACTATGGCTACACCTTC,CASSLEAGYRNYGYTF
TRBJ1-1,.,TRBV30,few,TGTGCCTGGAGTTGGGATAAGAACACTGAAGCTTTCTTT,CAWSWDKNTEAFF
TRBJ2-1,.,TRBV11-2,few,TGTGCCAGCAGCTTAGATTTTGGCGGCTACAATGAGCAGTTCTTC,CASSLDFGGYNEQFF
TRBJ2-1,TRBD2,TRBV6-5,few,TGTGCCAGCAGTTACCGGACTAGCGGGAGACCCCTCTCCTACAATGAGCAGTTCTTC,CASSYRTSGRPLSYNEQFF
TRBJ2-1,.,TRBV27,.,TGTGCCAGCGGTCCAGGGGCGCAAAGCTCCTACAATGAGCAGTTCTTC,CASGPGAQSSYNEQFF
TRBJ1-1,TRBD1,TRBV2,few,TGTGCCAGCAGTGGACAGGGGCCGTTGAACACTGAAGCTTTCTTT,CASSGQGPLNTEAFF
TRBJ1-2,.,TRBV5-1,few,TGCGCCAGCAGCCTAGGGATTGGCCTTATGAACTATGGCTACACCTTC,CASSLGIGLMNYGYTF
TRBJ2-2,TRBD1,TRBV7-9,few,TGTGCCAGCAGCTTAAGAAACACCGGACAGGGGGCGGCCGGGGAGCTGTTTTTT,CASSLRNTGQGAAGELFF
TRBJ2-1,.,TRBV4-2,few,TGTGCCAGCAGCCAGGTTGACGGTGACAATGAGCAGTTCTTC,CASSQVDGDNEQFF
TRBJ1-1,.,TRBV5-1,.,TGCGCCAGCAGCTTGGGGGAACAAAGGAACACTGAAGCTTTCTTT,CASSLGEQRNTEAFF
TRBJ2-3,TRBD2,TRBV7-6,.,TGTGCCAGCAGCTTAGCCGGCGGGGGGGCTAGCACAGATACGCAGTATTTT,CASSLAGGGASTDTQYF
TRBJ2-2,.,TRBV6-2/TRBV6-3,.,TGTGCCAGCAGTTACGGGGTTGAAACCGGGGAGCTGTTTTTT,CASSYGVETGELFF
TRBJ1-4,TRBD1,TRBV16,.,TGTGCCAGCAGCCCGTCCCGGGACAGGGGGCAGGATGAAAAACTGTTTTTT,CASSPSRDRGQDEKLFF
TRBJ2-5,.,TRBV27,few,TGTGCCAGCAGTTCACTAGGGAAGGTTGGAGAGACCCAGTACTTC,CASSSLGKVGETQYF
TRBJ2-2,.,TRBV7-2,many,TGTGCCAGCAGCTTAGGGGGACCGAACACCGGGGAGCTGTTTTTT,CASSLGGPNTGELFF
TRBJ1-5,.,TRBV7-2,.,TGTGCCAGCAGCTTAGACGGGACATATAGCAATCAGCCCCAGCATTTT,CASSLDGTYSNQPQHF
TRBJ2-2,.,TRBV12-3/TRBV12-4,many,TGTGCCAGCAGTTTTGATAGGGCCAACGGGGAGCTGTTTTTT,CASSFDRANGELFF
TRBJ2-2,.,TRBV29-1,few,TGCAGCGTTGTCACGCTCGGCACCGGGGAGCTGTTTTTT,CSVVTLGTGELFF
TRBJ2-3,TRBD2,TRBV6-2/TRBV6-3,few,TGTGCCAGCCTCAAGCGGGGGGACACAGATACGCAGTATTTT,CASLKRGDTDTQYF
TRBJ1-2,.,TRBV5-6,few,TGTGCCAGCAGCGTTCAGGACAACCCCTATGGCTACACCTTC,CASSVQDNPYGYTF
TRBJ2-3,.,TRBV20-1,many,TGCAGTGTTCGCGCCATAAAACTGCAGGGGGGGAGCACAGATACGCAGTATTTT,CSVRAIKLQGGSTDTQYF
TRBJ2-5,TRBD2,TRBV27,.,TGTGCCAGCAGTCAGACTAGCGGGAGGCGAAATTACCAAGAGACCCAGTACTTC,CASSQTSGRRNYQETQYF
TRBJ2-4,TRBD2,TRBV20-1,few,TGCAGTGGCAGGACTAGCGGAAACATTCAGTACTTC,CSGRTSGNIQYF
TRBJ1-2,.,TRBV2,many,TGTGCCAGCAGTGAAGCGCTTCAATCTGGCTACACCTTC,CASSEALQSGYTF
TRBJ2-3,.,TRBV5-1,many,TGCGCCAGCAGCTCACGAATTACGACAGATACGCAGTATTTT,CASSSRITTDTQYF
TRBJ2-2,.,TRBV5-1,many,TGCGCCAGCAGCCCCGGACAGAGTAACACCGGGGAGCTGTTTTTT,CASSPGQSNTGELFF
TRBJ2-7,.,TRBV11-2,many,TGTGCCAGCAGCTTATATCTCTCTGGCGGGGGCCTAACCTACGAGCAGTACTTC,CASSLYLSGGGLTYEQYF
TRBJ2-7,TRBD1,TRBV5-1,many,TGCGCCAGCAGCGCGGCCGGGACAGGGAGCCACGAGCAGTACTTC,CASSAAGTGSHEQYF
TRBJ2-2,TRBD2,TRBV7-2,few,TGTGCCAGCAGCCCTACTAGCGGGAGGGGGGAGCTGTTTTTT,CASSPTSGRGELFF
TRBJ1-4,.,TRBV7-9,few,TGTGCCAGCAGCTTTGGGGCAACTAATGAAAAACTGTTTTTT,CASSFGATNEKLFF
TRBJ2-5,TRBD2,TRBV20-1,few,TGCAGTGCCAGTCCGCTACTAGCGGAGCAGCAAGAGACCCAGTACTTC,CSASPLLAEQQETQYF
TRBJ1-2,.,TRBV4-1,.,TGCGCCAGCAGCCTACCGGGATCTAACTATGGCTACACCTTC,CASSLPGSNYGYTF
TRBJ2-7,TRBD1,TRBV20-1,few,TGCAGTGCTAGCACATCCAGGACAGGGACCTACGAGCAGTACTTC,CSASTSRTGTYEQYF
TRBJ1-5,.,TRBV6-1,many,TGTGCCAGCAGTGAATCAGGGGCGGGGGGCAATCAGCCCCAGCATTTT,CASSESGAGGNQPQHF
TRBJ2-7,.,TRBV5-6,.,TGTGCCAGCAGCCCCGGACTACTCTGCTACGAGCTGTTTTTC,CASSPGLLCYELFF
TRBJ2-3,.,TRBV11-1,many,TGTGCCAGCAGCTACGGACTCTCCGGGGATACGCAGTATTTT,CASSYGLSGDTQYF
TRBJ2-5,TRBD2,TRBV2,.,TGCGGACTAGCGGGTAGTTATCAAGAGACCCAGTACTTC,CGLAGSYQETQYF
TRBJ1-1,.,TRBV20-1,many,TGCAGAGGGTCGGGACAAATGAACACTGAAGCTTTCTTT,CRGSGQMNTEAFF
TRBJ2-3,.,TRBV12-3/TRBV12-4,many,TGTGCCAGCAGCCCCGGACAAGGGGGCACAGATACGCAGTATTTT,CASSPGQGGTDTQYF
TRBJ1-1,TRBD1,TRBV12-3/TRBV12-4,.,TGTGCCAGCAGCAACAGGGGGCGCACCGCGAATACTGAAGCTTTCTTT,CASSNRGRTANTEAFF
TRBJ2-5,.,TRBV28,few,TGTGCCACCTCGATAGGTAGGGGCGTCCAAGAGACCCAGTACTTC,CATSIGRGVQETQYF
TRBJ2-3,.,TRBV6-1,few,TGTGCCAGCAGGAGTAGGGGGGGCACAGATACGCAGTATTTT,CASRSRGGTDTQYF
TRBJ2-5,.,TRBV7-2,few,TGTGCCAGCAGCTCCCTCATAGGACCACAAGAGACCCAGTACTTC,CASSSLIGPQETQYF